A selection of T cell receptor beta chains follows, all from one sample in a study of T-cell memory formation after mild COVID-19. MiXCR was run by TCRdb on the 5' RACE reads, yielding one entry per CDR3 protein. Of almost 250,000 distinct CDR3 sequences listed, approximately 15% are singletons. The sequenced material came from PBMCs or a T cell subset sorted from them (not recorded which). All receptors come from an adult woman who had mild COVID-19 (a few samples of this study predate the infection). Cell type and time point are not known. Both conserved end residues are part of each CDR3. A D gene is named only where the DNA matches it firmly. The size field is filled for only some rows; it gives once, few, many or a size class.

cdr3_aa: CASKRASGGSNQPQHF; cdr3_nt: TGTGCCAGCAAGAGGGCCTCGGGGGGGAGCAATCAGCCCCAGCATTTT; d_call: NA; v_call: TRBV6-5; j_call: TRBJ1-5; clone_size: few
cdr3_aa: CSANQGAGNTEAFF; cdr3_nt: TGCAGTGCCAACCAGGGGGCGGGAAACACTGAAGCTTTCTTT; d_call: TRBD1; v_call: TRBV20-1; j_call: TRBJ1-1; clone_size: few
cdr3_aa: CASSFTGMSTDTQYF; cdr3_nt: TGTGCCAGCAGCTTCACAGGGATGAGCACAGATACGCAGTATTTT; d_call: NA; v_call: TRBV7-9; j_call: TRBJ2-3; clone_size: NA
cdr3_aa: CASSFAPGTEETQYF; cdr3_nt: TGCGCCAGCAGCTTTGCTCCCGGGACTGAAGAGACCCAGTACTTC; d_call: NA; v_call: TRBV5-1; j_call: TRBJ2-5; clone_size: many
cdr3_aa: CASSPRTGTDTQYF; cdr3_nt: TGTGCCAGCAGTCCAAGGACAGGGACAGATACGCAGTATTTT; d_call: TRBD1; v_call: TRBV12-3/TRBV12-4; j_call: TRBJ2-3; clone_size: medium-sized
cdr3_aa: CASSHGTGQVNTEAFF; cdr3_nt: TGTGCCAGCAGCCACGGGACAGGACAGGTGAACACTGAAGCTTTCTTT; d_call: TRBD1; v_call: TRBV3-1; j_call: TRBJ1-1; clone_size: NA
cdr3_aa: CASSPQGGGYEQYF; cdr3_nt: TGTGCCAGCTCACCACAGGGAGGGGGCTACGAGCAGTACTTC; d_call: NA; v_call: TRBV18; j_call: TRBJ2-7; clone_size: NA
cdr3_aa: CASSYYTGGYQPQHF; cdr3_nt: TGTGCCAGCAGTTACTACACAGGGGGCTATCAGCCCCAGCATTTT; d_call: TRBD1; v_call: TRBV6-2/TRBV6-3; j_call: TRBJ1-5; clone_size: few
cdr3_aa: CASSLVGRGQGYTGELFF; cdr3_nt: TGTGCCAGCAGCTTAGTGGGGAGGGGACAGGGGTACACCGGGGAGCTGTTTTTT; d_call: TRBD1; v_call: TRBV7-2; j_call: TRBJ2-2; clone_size: few
cdr3_aa: CASSLESTDTQYF; cdr3_nt: TGCGCCAGCAGCTTGGAAAGCACAGATACGCAGTATTTT; d_call: NA; v_call: TRBV5-1; j_call: TRBJ2-3; clone_size: few
cdr3_aa: CASSLRAGGRYQETQYF; cdr3_nt: TGTGCCAGCAGCTTAAGAGCGGGAGGCAGGTACCAAGAGACCCAGTACTTC; d_call: TRBD2; v_call: TRBV7-2; j_call: TRBJ2-5; clone_size: NA
cdr3_aa: CASSFGQRETQYF; cdr3_nt: TGTGCCAGCAGTTTTGGACAACGGGAGACCCAGTACTTC; d_call: NA; v_call: TRBV7-2; j_call: TRBJ2-5; clone_size: NA
cdr3_aa: CASSSGGRGPQETQYF; cdr3_nt: TGCGCCAGCAGCTCTGGCGGTAGGGGGCCCCAAGAGACCCAGTACTTC; d_call: TRBD1; v_call: TRBV5-1; j_call: TRBJ2-5; clone_size: NA
cdr3_aa: CASSQGQGFGYTF; cdr3_nt: TGTGCCAGCAGTCAGGGACAGGGATTCGGCTACACCTTC; d_call: TRBD1; v_call: TRBV12-3/TRBV12-4; j_call: TRBJ1-2; clone_size: many
cdr3_aa: CASSSSGLAGDEQFF; cdr3_nt: TGTGCCAGCAGTTCCAGCGGACTAGCGGGAGATGAGCAGTTCTTC; d_call: TRBD2; v_call: TRBV12-3/TRBV12-4; j_call: TRBJ2-1; clone_size: few
cdr3_aa: CASRDLGQKNSEAFF; cdr3_nt: TGTGCCAGCAGGGATCTGGGACAAAAGAACTCTGAAGCTTTCTTT; d_call: NA; v_call: TRBV7-9; j_call: TRBJ1-1; clone_size: NA
cdr3_aa: CASSKLLLAGGNTGELFF; cdr3_nt: TGTGCCAGCAGCAAACTCTTGCTAGCGGGGGGGAACACCGGGGAGCTGTTTTTT; d_call: NA; v_call: TRBV21-1; j_call: TRBJ2-2; clone_size: NA
cdr3_aa: CASSLETLGSEQYF; cdr3_nt: TGTGCCAGCAGCTTAGAGACCCTGGGGAGTGAGCAGTACTTC; d_call: NA; v_call: TRBV7-9; j_call: TRBJ2-7; clone_size: NA
cdr3_aa: CASSLGGTSAHYEQYF; cdr3_nt: TGCGCCAGCAGCTTGGGGGGGACTAGCGCCCACTACGAGCAGTACTTC; d_call: TRBD2; v_call: TRBV5-1; j_call: TRBJ2-7; clone_size: many
cdr3_aa: CASSPGQGAVGQPQHF; cdr3_nt: TGCGCCAGCAGCCCGGGACAGGGGGCAGTAGGTCAGCCCCAGCATTTT; d_call: TRBD1; v_call: TRBV5-1; j_call: TRBJ1-5; clone_size: NA
cdr3_aa: CASSRTGYSEQYF; cdr3_nt: TGTGCCAGCAGTAGGACAGGGTACAGCGAGCAGTACTTC; d_call: TRBD1; v_call: TRBV12-3/TRBV12-4; j_call: TRBJ2-7; clone_size: NA
cdr3_aa: CASSPLNRENYNEQFF; cdr3_nt: TGTGCCAGCTCACCATTGAATCGGGAGAACTACAATGAGCAGTTCTTC; d_call: NA; v_call: TRBV18; j_call: TRBJ2-1; clone_size: NA
cdr3_aa: CASSLAELRGYGYTF; cdr3_nt: TGCGCCAGCAGCTTGGCCGAGCTCAGGGGTTATGGCTACACCTTC; d_call: NA; v_call: TRBV5-1; j_call: TRBJ1-2; clone_size: NA
cdr3_aa: CASSQEEGQAGYEQYF; cdr3_nt: TGCGCCAGCAGCCAAGAGGAAGGGCAGGCGGGGTACGAGCAGTACTTC; d_call: NA; v_call: TRBV4-1; j_call: TRBJ2-7; clone_size: NA
cdr3_aa: CASSFWQAGSGELFF; cdr3_nt: TGCGCCAGCAGCTTTTGGCAGGCGGGGTCCGGGGAGCTGTTTTTT; d_call: NA; v_call: TRBV5-1; j_call: TRBJ2-2; clone_size: few
cdr3_aa: CASSIALTSNQPQHF; cdr3_nt: TGTGCCAGTAGTATAGCTTTAACCTCCAATCAGCCCCAGCATTTT; d_call: NA; v_call: TRBV19; j_call: TRBJ1-5; clone_size: NA
cdr3_aa: CASSLNGANTEAFF; cdr3_nt: TGTGCCAGCAGCTTAAATGGGGCGAACACTGAAGCTTTCTTT; d_call: NA; v_call: TRBV7-9; j_call: TRBJ1-1; clone_size: NA
cdr3_aa: CASSGGREGLWNEQFF; cdr3_nt: TGTGCCAGTAGTGGAGGGCGGGAGGGCCTGTGGAATGAGCAGTTCTTC; d_call: TRBD2; v_call: TRBV19; j_call: TRBJ2-1; clone_size: few
cdr3_aa: CSAFGDTEAFF; cdr3_nt: TGCAGTGCTTTTGGGGACACTGAAGCTTTCTTT; d_call: NA; v_call: TRBV20-1; j_call: TRBJ1-1; clone_size: NA
cdr3_aa: CASRTPSGSNQPQHF; cdr3_nt: TGTGCCAGCAGGACCCCATCGGGGAGCAATCAGCCCCAGCATTTT; d_call: NA; v_call: TRBV6-1; j_call: TRBJ1-5; clone_size: NA
cdr3_aa: CSAREAGAYSNQPQHF; cdr3_nt: TGCAGTGCTAGAGAGGCAGGGGCGTATAGCAATCAGCCCCAGCATTTT; d_call: NA; v_call: TRBV20-1; j_call: TRBJ1-5; clone_size: few
cdr3_aa: CASRGGGRSNQPQHF; cdr3_nt: TGTGCCAGTAGAGGGGGGGGTAGGAGCAATCAGCCCCAGCATTTT; d_call: NA; v_call: TRBV19; j_call: TRBJ1-5; clone_size: NA
cdr3_aa: CASSRPGQGDTGELFF; cdr3_nt: TGCGCCAGCAGCCGACCGGGACAGGGCGACACCGGGGAGCTGTTTTTT; d_call: TRBD1; v_call: TRBV4-1; j_call: TRBJ2-2; clone_size: many
cdr3_aa: CASSLERAGGGYNEQFF; cdr3_nt: TGTGCCAGCAGCTTAGAAAGGGCTGGGGGCGGTTACAATGAGCAGTTCTTC; d_call: NA; v_call: TRBV11-2; j_call: TRBJ2-1; clone_size: few
cdr3_aa: CASSARDSNEKLFF; cdr3_nt: TGTGCCAGCAGCGCACGGGACAGCAATGAAAAACTGTTTTTT; d_call: TRBD1; v_call: TRBV9; j_call: TRBJ1-4; clone_size: NA
cdr3_aa: CASMPTGQGETQYF; cdr3_nt: TGTGCCAGCATGCCAACAGGGCAGGGGGAGACCCAGTACTTC; d_call: NA; v_call: TRBV6-5; j_call: TRBJ2-5; clone_size: few
cdr3_aa: CASSSLHRGTYEQYF; cdr3_nt: TGTGCCAGCAGCTCACTTCACAGGGGTACCTACGAGCAGTACTTC; d_call: TRBD1; v_call: TRBV11-3; j_call: TRBJ2-7; clone_size: NA
cdr3_aa: CSVGDRGVGELFF; cdr3_nt: TGCAGCGTTGGGGACAGGGGCGTCGGGGAGCTGTTTTTT; d_call: TRBD1; v_call: TRBV29-1; j_call: TRBJ2-2; clone_size: few
cdr3_aa: CATSDPSGSAYNEQFF; cdr3_nt: TGTGCCACCAGTGACCCTAGCGGGAGTGCCTACAATGAGCAGTTCTTC; d_call: TRBD2; v_call: TRBV24-1; j_call: TRBJ2-1; clone_size: NA
cdr3_aa: CASSELMVRRGAQGYTF; cdr3_nt: TGTGCCAGCAGTGAACTAATGGTACGTCGGGGGGCGCAAGGCTACACCTTC; d_call: NA; v_call: TRBV6-1; j_call: TRBJ1-2; clone_size: few
cdr3_aa: CATSRQGVAGETQYF; cdr3_nt: TGTGCCACCAGTCGACAGGGGGTGGCGGGGGAGACCCAGTACTTC; d_call: TRBD1; v_call: TRBV24-1; j_call: TRBJ2-5; clone_size: NA
cdr3_aa: CASSLVPGRTEAFF; cdr3_nt: TGTGCCAGCAGCTTAGTTCCAGGGCGTACTGAAGCTTTCTTT; d_call: NA; v_call: TRBV11-2; j_call: TRBJ1-1; clone_size: few
cdr3_aa: CASSPVSAGGLADTQYF; cdr3_nt: TGCGCCAGCAGCCCAGTCTCAGCGGGGGGGCTCGCAGATACGCAGTATTTT; d_call: TRBD2; v_call: TRBV5-1; j_call: TRBJ2-3; clone_size: NA
cdr3_aa: CAISVGGSPLHF; cdr3_nt: TGTGCCATCAGTGTTGGGGGGTCACCCCTCCACTTT; d_call: NA; v_call: TRBV10-3; j_call: TRBJ1-6; clone_size: NA
cdr3_aa: CSVMTKMNTEAFF; cdr3_nt: TGCAGCGTTATGACTAAAATGAACACTGAAGCTTTCTTT; d_call: NA; v_call: TRBV29-1; j_call: TRBJ1-1; clone_size: NA
cdr3_aa: CSVQLTGGGNTIYF; cdr3_nt: TGCAGCGTTCAATTGACAGGCGGTGGAAACACCATATATTTT; d_call: NA; v_call: TRBV29-1; j_call: TRBJ1-3; clone_size: NA
cdr3_aa: CATSDFRRYNEQFF; cdr3_nt: TGTGCCACCAGTGATTTCCGGCGGTACAATGAGCAGTTCTTC; d_call: NA; v_call: TRBV24-1; j_call: TRBJ2-1; clone_size: NA
cdr3_aa: CAISERAGVETQYF; cdr3_nt: TGTGCCATCAGTGAACGGGCTGGGGTGGAGACCCAGTACTTC; d_call: NA; v_call: TRBV10-3; j_call: TRBJ2-5; clone_size: many
cdr3_aa: CASSFTAGTSYEQYF; cdr3_nt: TGTGCCAGCAGTTTTACAGCGGGGACCTCCTACGAGCAGTACTTC; d_call: TRBD2; v_call: TRBV12-3/TRBV12-4; j_call: TRBJ2-7; clone_size: many